This T cell receptor (beta chain) was identified in a study of cytomegalovirus exposure and HLA in healthy donors. A word on this clone: Its cognate antigen is unknown.

General study results and limits: Reports state that TCR beta sequences accurately predicted most subjects' HLA-A and HLA-B alleles. Being productive about 90% or about 30% of the time was typical of most TCR beta V segments in an earlier analysis. Rare sequences made up most TCRs, while some public TCRs were found in many donors. An analysis that came later showed most CMV-associated TCR beta chains appearing HLA-restricted.

The PCR made use of 60 Vbeta and 13 Jbeta primers. Only in-frame clones appear in the TCRdb table, and some are missing; sequencing was by immunoSEQ multiplex PCR. The sample carries around 85,000 clones, 80% recorded once. This receptor was obtained from a male donor in good health and CMV-seronegative. Source material: PBMCs.

CDR3 bases: TGTGCCAGCAGGATTAGAGGGACTAGCGAACCCTACGAGCAGTACTTC. As protein: CASRIRGTSEPYEQYF. The rearrangement joins TRBV27 to TRBJ2-7; 10 nucleotides agree with TRBD2. The CDR3 extends over 16 amino acids. CDR1 and CDR2 from the germline V gene are MNHEY and SMNVEV (reference sequence). Trimming took 6 bases from V and 2 from J; bases not matched to a gene: 10.